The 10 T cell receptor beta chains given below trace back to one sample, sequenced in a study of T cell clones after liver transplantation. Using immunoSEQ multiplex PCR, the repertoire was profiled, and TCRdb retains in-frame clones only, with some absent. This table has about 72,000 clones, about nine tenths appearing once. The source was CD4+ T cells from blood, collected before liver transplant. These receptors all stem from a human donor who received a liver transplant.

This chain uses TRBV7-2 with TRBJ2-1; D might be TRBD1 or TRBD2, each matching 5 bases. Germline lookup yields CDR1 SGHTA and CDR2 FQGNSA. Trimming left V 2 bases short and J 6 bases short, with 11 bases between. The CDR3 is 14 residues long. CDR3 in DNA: TGTGCCAGCAGCTTACAGGCCGGGGCCAATGAGCAGTTCTTC. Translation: CASSLQAGANEQFF.

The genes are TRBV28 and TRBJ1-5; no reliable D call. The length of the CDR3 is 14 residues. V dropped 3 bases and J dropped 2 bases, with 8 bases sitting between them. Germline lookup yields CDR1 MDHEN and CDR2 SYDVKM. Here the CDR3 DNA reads TGTGCCAGCAGTTTCCCGATCGGCAATCAGCCCCAGCATTTT. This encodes CASSFPIGNQPQHF.

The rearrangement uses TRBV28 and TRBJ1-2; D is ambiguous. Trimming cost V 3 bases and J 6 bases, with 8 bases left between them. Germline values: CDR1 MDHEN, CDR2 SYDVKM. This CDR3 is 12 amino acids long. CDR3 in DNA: TGTGCCAGCAGTTTTTCGCAAAATGGCTACACCTTC. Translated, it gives CASSFSQNGYTF.

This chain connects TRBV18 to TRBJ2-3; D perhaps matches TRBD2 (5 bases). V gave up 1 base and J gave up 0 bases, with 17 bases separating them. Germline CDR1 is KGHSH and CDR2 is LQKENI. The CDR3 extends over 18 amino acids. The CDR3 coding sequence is TGTGCCAGCTCACCACTAGAGGTGGGAGCCCCAAGCACAGATACGCAGTATTTT. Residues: CASSPLEVGAPSTDTQYF.

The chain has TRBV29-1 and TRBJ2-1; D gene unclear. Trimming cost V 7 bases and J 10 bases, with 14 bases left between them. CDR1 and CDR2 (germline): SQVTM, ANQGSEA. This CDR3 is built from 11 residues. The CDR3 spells CSAKPPGEQFF. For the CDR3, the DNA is TGCAGCGCCAAGCCTCCCGGGGAGCAGTTCTTC.

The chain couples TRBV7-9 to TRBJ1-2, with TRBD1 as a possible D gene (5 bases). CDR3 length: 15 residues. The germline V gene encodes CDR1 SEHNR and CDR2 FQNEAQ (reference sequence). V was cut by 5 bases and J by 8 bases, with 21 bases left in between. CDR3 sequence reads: CASSLPLRGVDGYTF. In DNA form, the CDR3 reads TGTGCCAGCAGCCTTCCCCTGAGAGGGGTAGACGGCTACACCTTC.

The CDR3 protein is CSVETGGVRTEAFF. DNA for the CDR3: TGCAGCGTTGAAACGGGGGGCGTGAGGACTGAAGCTTTCTTT. The chain employs TRBV29-1 and TRBJ1-1, with D possibly being TRBD1 (6 bases). CDR3 length equals 14 residues. Germline values: CDR1 SQVTM, CDR2 ANQGSEA. V lost 2 bases and J lost 5, with 15 bases in between.

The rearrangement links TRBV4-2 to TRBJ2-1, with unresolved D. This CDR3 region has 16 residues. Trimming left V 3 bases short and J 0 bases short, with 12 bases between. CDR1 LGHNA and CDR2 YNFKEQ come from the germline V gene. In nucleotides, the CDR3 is TGTGCCAGCAGCCAGCGTGCCCTGAGCTCCTACAATGAGCAGTTCTTC. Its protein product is CASSQRALSSYNEQFF.

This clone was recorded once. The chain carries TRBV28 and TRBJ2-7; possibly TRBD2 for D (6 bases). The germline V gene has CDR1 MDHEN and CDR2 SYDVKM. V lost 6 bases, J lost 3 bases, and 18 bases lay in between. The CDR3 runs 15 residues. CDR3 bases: TGTGCCAGCAGCCGACGGGGAGGCCCAAACTACGAGCAGTACTTC. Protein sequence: CASSRRGGPNYEQYF.

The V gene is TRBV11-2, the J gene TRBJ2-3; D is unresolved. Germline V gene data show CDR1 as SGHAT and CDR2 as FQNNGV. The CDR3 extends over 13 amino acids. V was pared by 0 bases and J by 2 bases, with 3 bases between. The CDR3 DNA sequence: TGTGCCAGCAGCTTAGAAGTCACAGATACGCAGTATTTT. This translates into CASSLEVTDTQYF. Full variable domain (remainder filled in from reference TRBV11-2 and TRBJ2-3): EAGVAQSPRYKIIEKRQSVAFWCNPISGHATLYWYQQILGQGPKLLIQFQNNGVVDDSQLPKDRFSAERLKGVDSTLKIQPAKLEDSAVYLCASSLEVTDTQYFGPGTRLTVL.